A single TCR beta chain is shown here with its context. What this receptor recognizes is not known. No base quality information exists; no much larger clone differs at one position. V loses 0 bases, J loses 12 bases, and the germline ends lie 6 bases apart. CDR1 WSHSY and CDR2 SAAADI are derived from the germline V gene. Counted from cysteine to phenylalanine, this CDR3 has 11 amino acids. The kept DNA is CDR3 alone, 33 bases in frame from the first base. A FACSAria II was used to sort memory CD4+ T cells, defined as single viable CD3+CD4+CD8-CD45RO+ cells. CMV serostatus was determined using a Roche Elecsys assay that detects serum IgG against CMV pp150, pp28, p38 and p52. After the samples were thawed, total CD4+ T cells were enriched through positive selection using CD4 magnetic microbeads. The samples came from a different study that was designed specifically to examine the CD4+ T cell memory repertoire. Peripheral blood mononuclear cells were isolated and cryopreserved following standard operating procedures; serum was stored at -80 °C. CD3-PerCP (BW264/56), CD4-APC (RPA-T4), CD45RO-PE (UCHT1) and CD8-Pacific Orange (3B5) antibodies were used for staining, and non-viable cells were excluded with Sytox blue.

This entry is derived from a study of memory CD4+ T cells and cytomegalovirus serostatus (dated by TCRdb to between 2018 and 2021). About the study as a whole: The roughly 33 healthy Belgian adults in the cohort included 9 who were CMV seropositive and around 25 who were CMV seronegative. To replicate a published TCR-based CMV serostatus classifier, the study sequenced CD4+ memory TCRbeta repertoires from a Belgian cohort whose cytomegalovirus serostatus was known. Broader findings and caveats from the paper: For predicting CMV serostatus, the median bootstrapped AUC was 0.95 using the original framework and roughly 0.92 using a US-trained random forest. The results were interpreted as suggesting that the CMV-associated TCR signature is mostly present in the CD4+ memory repertoire. Only CD4+CD45RO+ memory cells were sequenced, unlike the original study, which covered naive and memory CD4+ and CD8+ populations. On the Belgian cohort, the classifier built on the original framework reached a median bootstrapped AUC of about 0.95, with a 95% CI of 0.76-1.00. Of over 150 previously reported CMV-associated TCRbeta sequences, around 67 appeared in the CD4+ memory repertoires, each in one to five individuals.

Genomic DNA was extracted from sorted cells with the Quick-DNA Microprep Kit. Amplification of TCRbeta DNA was done with the immunoSEQ hsTCRbeta kit, following the protocol from the manufacturer. An Illumina MiSeq instrument was used to sequence the TCRbeta libraries. As for the authors' bioinformatics: Following removal of out-of-frame sequences, around 2,300,000 distinct TCRbeta sequences were retained, with an average of roughly 70,000 per individual. Each individual was scored by the count of around 160 previously reported CMV-associated TCRbeta sequences and the total productive distinct TCRbeta count. A beta-binomial model was reimplemented in Python, and random forests from scikit-learn, run with default parameters, were trained on data from the US cohort. Classifier performance on the Belgian cohort was summarized as median AUC with percentile confidence intervals over 10,000 bootstrap iterations. Here the immuneACCESS table is served through TCRdb, limited to in-frame sequences with V and J called. Missing clones are a known gap in these copies; in checked studies unresolved V genes cover under half, and the rest lacks a known reason. That table is the source of V, J and clone size, and D and trimming were worked out from the DNA. The sample data list some 87,000 clones, and 75% to 85% of these were observed just once. Clones ranked in the top ten supply 3.6% of the sample.

Input material: memory CD4+ T cells from blood. The chain is made from TRBV10-2 and TRBJ2-1; the D gene is possibly TRBD2, with 6 bases matching. The clonotype was recovered from an adult in good health and CMV-seropositive. The CDR3 reads CASSESGRQFF. Read as DNA, the sequence is TGCGCCAGCAGTGAGTCCGGGAGGCAGTTCTTC.